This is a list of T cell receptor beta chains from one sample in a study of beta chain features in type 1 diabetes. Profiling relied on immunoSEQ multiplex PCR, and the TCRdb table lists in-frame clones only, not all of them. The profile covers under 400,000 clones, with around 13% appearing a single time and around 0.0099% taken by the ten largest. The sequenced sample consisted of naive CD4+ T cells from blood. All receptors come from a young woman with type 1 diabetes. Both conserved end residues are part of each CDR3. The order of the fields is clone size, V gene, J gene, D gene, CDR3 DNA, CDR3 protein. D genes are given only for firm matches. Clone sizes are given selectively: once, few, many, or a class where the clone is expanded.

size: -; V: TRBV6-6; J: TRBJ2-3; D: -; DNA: TGTGCCAGCAGTCCCCGTTCAGATACGCAGTATTTT; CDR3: CASSPRSDTQYF
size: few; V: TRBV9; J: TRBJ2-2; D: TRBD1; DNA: TGTGCCAGCAGCACATCCGGGACAGGGGTAACCGGGGAGCTGTTTTTT; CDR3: CASSTSGTGVTGELFF
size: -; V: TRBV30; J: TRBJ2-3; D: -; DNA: TGTGCCTGGAGTGTAGCAGGGGTGGGAGATACGCAGTATTTT; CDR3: CAWSVAGVGDTQYF
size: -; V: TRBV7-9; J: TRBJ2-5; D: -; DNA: TGTGCCAGCAGCGAACAGGGAGAAGAGACCCAGTACTTC; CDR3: CASSEQGEETQYF
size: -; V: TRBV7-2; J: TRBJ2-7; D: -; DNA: TGTGCCAGCAGCAGGAGCTCCTACGAGCAGTACTTC; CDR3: CASSRSSYEQYF
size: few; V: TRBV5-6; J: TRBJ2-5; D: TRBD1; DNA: TGTGCCAGCAGCTCCTTTGGGACAGGGCTTAAACAAGAGACCCAGTACTTC; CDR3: CASSSFGTGLKQETQYF
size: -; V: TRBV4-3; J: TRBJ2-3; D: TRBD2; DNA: TGCGCCAGCAGCCCCGGGACTAGCGGGGGGATCACAGATACGCAGTATTTT; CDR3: CASSPGTSGGITDTQYF
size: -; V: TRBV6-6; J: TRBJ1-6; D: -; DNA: TGTGCCAGCATAAACGAGCGGGGCAGCCGGTCACCCCTCCACTTT; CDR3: CASINERGSRSPLHF
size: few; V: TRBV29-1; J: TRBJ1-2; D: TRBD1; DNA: TGCAGCGTTGGACAGGGGGGGGGCTACACCTTC; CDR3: CSVGQGGGYTF
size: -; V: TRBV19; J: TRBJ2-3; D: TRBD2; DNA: TGTGCCAGTAGCCTACTAGCGGGAGTGACAGATACGCAGTATTTT; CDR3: CASSLLAGVTDTQYF
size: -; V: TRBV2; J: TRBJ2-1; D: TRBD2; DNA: TGTGCCAGCAGTGCCGTGGGAGCGGGAGGTCGGAATGAGCAGTTCTTC; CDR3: CASSAVGAGGRNEQFF
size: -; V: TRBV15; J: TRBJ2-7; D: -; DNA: TGTGCCACCAGCAGAGATCAGTGGAACGAAGCGTACGAGCAGTACTTC; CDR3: CATSRDQWNEAYEQYF
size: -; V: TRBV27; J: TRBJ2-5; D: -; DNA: TGTGCCAGCAGTAAGCGAGATCAAGAGACCCAGTACTTC; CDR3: CASSKRDQETQYF
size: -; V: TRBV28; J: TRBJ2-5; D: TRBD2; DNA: TGTGCCAGCAGTTCCGGGACTACCCCAGAGACCCAGTACTTC; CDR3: CASSSGTTPETQYF
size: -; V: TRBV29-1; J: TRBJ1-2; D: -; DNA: TGCAGCGTTACCGGGGGCTATGGCTACACCTTC; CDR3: CSVTGGYGYTF
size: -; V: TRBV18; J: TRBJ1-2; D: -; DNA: TGTGCCAGCTCACAGGACAGCTTATATGGCTACACCTTC; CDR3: CASSQDSLYGYTF
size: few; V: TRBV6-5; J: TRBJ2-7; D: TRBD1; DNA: TGTGCCAGCCGGAGAGGGACAGCGGATTACGAGCAGTACTTC; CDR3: CASRRGTADYEQYF
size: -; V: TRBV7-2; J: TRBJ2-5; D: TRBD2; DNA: TGTGCCAGCAGCTTAGTGCAAGCGGGGGGTGGGGAGACCCAGTACTTC; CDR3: CASSLVQAGGGETQYF
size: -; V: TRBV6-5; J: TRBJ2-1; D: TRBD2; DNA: TGTGCCAGCAGTTACTACCCTTTAGCGGGGGGCTATGAGCAGTTCTTC; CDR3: CASSYYPLAGGYEQFF
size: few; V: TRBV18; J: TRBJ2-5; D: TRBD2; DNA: TGTGCCAGCTCACGGTTCGACGGGAGGGAAGAGACCCAGTACTTC; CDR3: CASSRFDGREETQYF
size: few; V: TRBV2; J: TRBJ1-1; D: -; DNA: TGTGCCAGCAGGACGGGAGTCACTGAAGCTTTCTTT; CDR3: CASRTGVTEAFF
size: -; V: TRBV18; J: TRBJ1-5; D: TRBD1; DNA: TGTGCCAGCTCGACGGGACAGGGGATGAAGGTGGCCCAGCATTTT; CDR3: CASSTGQGMKVAQHF
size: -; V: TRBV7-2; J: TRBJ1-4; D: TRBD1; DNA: TGTGCCAGCAGCCCGTGGACAGGGGACGAAAAACTGTTTTTT; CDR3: CASSPWTGDEKLFF